The 24 T cell receptor beta chains below all came from one sample that was sequenced in a study of CD8+CD57+ T cells in acquired aplastic anemia (dated by TCRdb to between 2018 and 2020). Sequencing instrument: Illumina HiSeq 2000. Genomic DNA served as template for TCR beta VDJ combination and CDR3 sequence profiling. In-frame beta chains were kept once TCRdb had trimmed the public reads at Q25 with fastp and called clones with MiXCR. Identical CDR3 proteins give one entry, which carries the most common genes and DNA. This sample lists 200,000 to 250,000 distinct CDR3 sequences; 47% were detected once. The top ten clonotypes cover about 7.8% of the sample. Expansion of CD8+CD57+ cells had been shown by flow cytometry in the patients chosen for sequencing. The specimen sequenced was sorted CD4+, CD8+, or CD8+CD57+ T cells (not recorded which) from PBMCs. All receptors derive from a human donor with aplastic anemia.

The chain joins TRBV20-1 to TRBJ2-1; possibly TRBD1 for D (5 bases). The CDR3 has 12 amino acids. The V and J ends lost 3 bases and 12 bases respectively, with 15 bases between them. Germline CDR1 DFQATT, CDR2 SNEGSKA (reference sequence). The CDR3 DNA is TGCAGTGCTAGGGACCAGGGAACGGCGCAGTTCTTC. This codes for CSARDQGTAQFF.

This chain links TRBV24-1 with TRBJ2-7; TRBD1 matches 7 bases. V dropped 5 bases and J dropped 5; count of bases not matched to a gene: 8. This CDR3 contains 14 residues. Germline assignment: CDR1 KGHDR and CDR2 SFDVKD. The DNA for the CDR3 is TGTGCCACCAGTGGGGGACGAGGGGGCAACGAGCAGTACTTC. This sequence encodes CATSGGRGGNEQYF.

The J gene is TRBJ1-2, the V gene TRBV29-1; D gene uncertain. The CDR3 loop spans 13 amino acids. V was trimmed by 4 bases and J by 1 base, leaving 10 bases between them. CDR1 is SQVTM, CDR2 ANQGSEA, per germline. CDR3 DNA sequence: TGCAGCGTTGGGGAGGATGGTAACTATGGCTACACCTTC. It translates to CSVGEDGNYGYTF. Looking up the rest from reference TRBV29-1 and TRBJ1-2 gives the full variable domain: SAVISQKPSRDICQRGTSLTIQCQVDSQVTMMFWYRQQPGQSLTLIATANQGSEATYESGFVIDKFPISRPNLTFSTLTVSNMSPEDSSIYLCSVGEDGNYGYTFGSGTRLTVV.

For this clonotype: A much larger clonotype is one base distant, so this may be a read error. This chain joins TRBV5-1 and TRBJ2-7; weak D call: TRBD1 (5 bases). CDR3 size: 14 residues. The germline gives CDR1 SGHRS, CDR2 YFSETQ. CDR3 DNA: TGTGCCAGCAGCCAGGGCCTGACCTCCTACGAGCAGTGCTTC. Translation gives CASSQGLTSYEQCF.

The chain recombines TRBV19 with TRBJ1-5; D gene uncertain. Per germline, CDR1 LNHDA and CDR2 SQIVND (reference sequence). V lost 2 bases and J lost 7, with 12 bases in between. This CDR3 spans 14 amino acids. CDR3 sequence (DNA): TGTGCCAGTAGTATAAAGGAGGAAAAGCAGCCCCAGCATTTT. Encoded protein: CASSIKEEKQPQHF. The whole variable domain, remainder taken from reference TRBV19 and TRBJ1-5, is DGGITQSPKYLFRKEGQNVTLSCEQNLNHDAMYWYRQDPGQGLRLIYYSQIVNDFQKGDIAEGYSVSREKKESFPLTVTSAQKNPTAFYLCASSIKEEKQPQHFGDGTRLSIL.

This clonotype has a handful of counts. This chain links TRBV9 with TRBJ1-6; 7 bases line up with TRBD1. Germline V gene data show CDR1 as SGDLS and CDR2 as YYNGEE. This CDR3 is built from 13 residues. Trimming at V came to 6 bases and at J to 14 bases, leaving 11 bases not matched to a gene. The CDR3: CASTFETGFSLHF. CDR3 coding DNA: TGTGCCAGCACCTTCGAGACAGGGTTTTCCCTCCACTTT.

This clonotype came up once. V and J are TRBV20-1 and TRBJ2-5; TRBD1 matches at 7 bases. Trimming removed 0 bases from V and 5 bases from J; junction bases left unmatched: 18. Looked up from germline, CDR1 is DFQATT and CDR2 is SNEGSKA (reference sequence). CDR3 length: 18 amino acids. The CDR3 spells CSARERYRGVLSPETQYF. The CDR3 DNA is TGCAGTGCTAGAGAGAGGTACAGGGGAGTGCTCTCCCCGGAGACCCAGTACTTC.

The chain recombines TRBV2 with TRBJ2-5, with 10 bases that match TRBD1. TRBJ2-1 matches the DNA end more closely, so the J call is doubtful. The V gene's germline CDR1 is SNHLY and CDR2 FYNNEI. The CDR3 is 15 residues long. The CDR3 spells CASRADRGRVNEQFF. CDR3 nucleotides: TGTGCCAGCAGGGCGGACAGGGGGAGGGTCAATGAGCAGTTCTTC.

In its sample, this clonotype was seen many times. The chain uses TRBV9 and TRBJ2-7, with D possibly being TRBD2 (5 bases). Germline assignment: CDR1 SGDLS and CDR2 YYNGEE. The CDR3 extends over 16 amino acids. Trimming took off 3 bases at V and 0 bases at J, with 16 bases between the two ends. CDR3 in DNA: TGTGCCAGCAGCGAACCGATAACTAGTTACTCCTACGAGCAGTACTTC. Amino acids: CASSEPITSYSYEQYF.

This chain links TRBV12-3 or TRBV12-4 with TRBJ1-1, with D uncertain. The CDR3 is 12 amino acids. V lost 8 bases and J lost 3, with 10 bases in between. The CDR3 reads CASCEDHTEAFF. CDR3 in DNA: TGTGCCAGCTGCGAGGACCACACTGAAGCTTTCTTT.

Ten or more counts support this clonotype. This rearrangement joins TRBV10-3 to TRBJ1-1; D is possibly TRBD1 (5 bases). The V end lost 10 bases, the J end lost 0 bases, and 24 bases lay between the germline ends. The CDR3 spans 17 residues. Germline V gene sequence: CDR1 ENHRY, CDR2 SYGVKD. CDR3 bases: TGTGCCACCCGACGAATCATCGGGGGTAGAATGAACACTGAAGCTTTCTTT. Its protein product is CATRRIIGGRMNTEAFF.

The genes are TRBV2 and TRBJ2-7; D is uncertain. Trimming pared 4 bases from V and 5 bases from J, leaving 18 bases between. CDR3 length: 15 residues. CDR1 is SNHLY and CDR2 is FYNNEI in the germline V gene. This chain's CDR3 is CASSALAPIYDEQYF. CDR3 DNA: TGTGCCAGCAGTGCGCTGGCCCCAATATATGACGAGCAGTACTTC.

The J gene is TRBJ2-5, the V gene TRBV10-3; weak D call: TRBD1 (6 bases). The V and J ends lost 7 bases and 2 bases respectively, with 11 bases between them. This CDR3 spans 13 amino acids. Germline CDR1 ENHRY, CDR2 SYGVKD. CDR3: CAITRTEQETQYF. The CDR3 nucleotides read TGTGCCATCACTAGGACAGAGCAAGAGACCCAGTACTTC.

On this clonotype: Sequence at one end of the junction differs from germline and may be a read error. The chain employs TRBV2 and TRBJ2-3, with no clear D. The CDR3 is made up of 12 amino acids. Germline-derived CDR1 and CDR2 are SNHLY and FYNNEI. The CDR3 spells CASSQNQDTQYF. CDR3 nucleotide sequence: TGCGCCAGCAGCCAAAACCAGGATACGCAGTATTTT.

This clonotype came up many times. The chain recombines TRBV20-1 with TRBJ1-4, with D possibly being TRBD1 (6 bases). V lost 0 bases, J lost 0 bases, and 8 bases lay in between. The CDR3 runs to 15 residues. Germline CDR1 reads DFQATT; CDR2 reads SNEGSKA (reference sequence). The CDR3 bases are TGCAGTGCTAGAGATTACAGGGCAACTAATGAAAAACTGTTTTTT. This codes for CSARDYRATNEKLFF.

This clonotype was recorded once. For the CDR3, the DNA is TGCAGCGTTGAGGGAAATGGCCAAGCAAGAGCAGATACGCAGTATTTT. It yields the protein CSVEGNGQARADTQYF. The rearrangement joins TRBV29-1 to TRBJ2-3; no firm D call. CDR1 and CDR2 (germline): SQVTM, ANQGSEA. Trimming pared 3 bases from V and 4 bases from J, leaving 20 bases between. CDR3 length: 16 amino acids.

Only one count was recorded for this clonotype. The junction shows a germline mismatch at one end, possibly a read error. The genes are TRBV3-1 and TRBJ2-2; D perhaps matches TRBD2 (5 bases). CDR3 length: 17 residues. CDR1 is LGHDT, CDR2 YNNKEL, per germline (reference sequence). The CDR3 bases are TGTGCCAGCAGCCACCGATGGACCGAAACGAACACCGGGGAGCTGTCTTTT. The encoded protein is CASSHRWTETNTGELSF.

This chain uses TRBV6-5 with TRBJ1-1, with no clear D. The length of the CDR3 is 16 residues. CDR1 is MNHEY and CDR2 is SVGAGI in the germline V gene. V dropped 0 bases and J dropped 2 bases, with 13 bases sitting between them. For the CDR3, the DNA is TGTGCCAGCAGTTACTCTAAAAATGGGATAAACACTGAAGCTTTCTTT. Translation: CASSYSKNGINTEAFF.

This clonotype was recorded once. The chain combines TRBV7-8 with TRBJ1-1; D ambiguous. The CDR3 is made up of 15 amino acids. CDR1 is SGHVS, CDR2 FQNEAQ, per germline. Deletions cut 2 bases from V and 0 bases from J, with 10 bases between. The CDR3 region has the DNA TGTGCCAGCAGCTTACCGACGGCTATGAACACTGAAGCTTTCTTT. Its protein product is CASSLPTAMNTEAFF.

The chain has TRBV3-1 and TRBJ2-1; unclear D gene. The CDR3 extends over 16 amino acids. V gave up 6 bases and J gave up 2 bases, with 17 bases separating them. The V gene's germline CDR1 is LGHDT and CDR2 YNNKEL (reference sequence). CDR3 nucleotide sequence: TGTGCCAGCAGTGAACGCACACCTAATGCCTACAATGAGCAGTTCTTC. Translation gives CASSERTPNAYNEQFF.

This clonotype was recorded at least ten times. J is TRBJ1-1 and V is TRBV6-5; a weak D match, TRBD1 (5 bases). Germline CDR1 is MNHEY and CDR2 is SVGAGI. Trimming pared 6 bases from V and 10 bases from J, leaving 21 bases between. The CDR3 contains 14 residues. For the CDR3, the DNA is TGTGCCAGCAGCCTCGGGACGCGGAAGGTGGGAGCTTTCTTT. Translating gives CASSLGTRKVGAFF.

This clonotype showed up many times. The chain combines TRBV19 with TRBJ2-7; 10 bases line up with TRBD1. With V trimmed by 9 bases and J by 6 bases, 14 bases remained unmatched. This CDR3 has 15 amino acids. Germline V lookup: CDR1 LNHDA, CDR2 SQIVND (reference sequence). CDR3 nucleotides: TGTGCCAGGGACCGAGACGGACAGGGGGAGGGCGAGCAGTACTTC. Translated: CARDRDGQGEGEQYF.

The chain uses TRBV11-3 and TRBJ2-7; possibly TRBD1 for D (6 bases). The CDR3 is 13 residues long. Germline values: CDR1 SGHNT, CDR2 YENEEA. V was pared by 5 bases and J by 3 bases, with 11 bases between. CDR3 coding DNA: TGTGCCAGCAGCGCCGGGACAATCTACGAGCAGTACTTC. It yields the protein CASSAGTIYEQYF.

The J gene is TRBJ2-7, the V gene TRBV3-1, with D hard to call. V shed 4 bases and J shed 0 bases, with 10 bases lying between them. This CDR3 has 14 amino acids. Looked up from germline, CDR1 is LGHDT and CDR2 is YNNKEL (reference sequence). The CDR3 region has the DNA TGTGCCAGCAGCCCCCGAGGTTTCTCCTACGAGCAGTACTTC. This encodes CASSPRGFSYEQYF.